The sequence of this TCR beta chain was determined in a study of blood T cell repertoires in COVID-19. Here immunoSEQ multiplex PCR was the method, and the copy in TCRdb shows in-frame clones only, minus some. In the table there are over 200,000 clones, 70% to 90% of which are singletons. The junction had 10 bases not matched to a gene; V was cut back by 0 bases and J by 0 bases. Germline CDR1 MGHRA, CDR2 YSYEKL. The CDR3 runs 19 residues. The sequence was obtained from a woman in her forties or fifties with active or convalescent COVID-19. The chain combines TRBV4-1 with TRBJ1-3; 8 bases align to TRBD1. The sample comprised peripheral blood. CDR3 nucleotide sequence: TGCGCCAGCAGCCAAGAGCGAGCCGGGACAGGCCCCTCTGGAAACACCATATATTTT. It specifies CASSQERAGTGPSGNTIYF.